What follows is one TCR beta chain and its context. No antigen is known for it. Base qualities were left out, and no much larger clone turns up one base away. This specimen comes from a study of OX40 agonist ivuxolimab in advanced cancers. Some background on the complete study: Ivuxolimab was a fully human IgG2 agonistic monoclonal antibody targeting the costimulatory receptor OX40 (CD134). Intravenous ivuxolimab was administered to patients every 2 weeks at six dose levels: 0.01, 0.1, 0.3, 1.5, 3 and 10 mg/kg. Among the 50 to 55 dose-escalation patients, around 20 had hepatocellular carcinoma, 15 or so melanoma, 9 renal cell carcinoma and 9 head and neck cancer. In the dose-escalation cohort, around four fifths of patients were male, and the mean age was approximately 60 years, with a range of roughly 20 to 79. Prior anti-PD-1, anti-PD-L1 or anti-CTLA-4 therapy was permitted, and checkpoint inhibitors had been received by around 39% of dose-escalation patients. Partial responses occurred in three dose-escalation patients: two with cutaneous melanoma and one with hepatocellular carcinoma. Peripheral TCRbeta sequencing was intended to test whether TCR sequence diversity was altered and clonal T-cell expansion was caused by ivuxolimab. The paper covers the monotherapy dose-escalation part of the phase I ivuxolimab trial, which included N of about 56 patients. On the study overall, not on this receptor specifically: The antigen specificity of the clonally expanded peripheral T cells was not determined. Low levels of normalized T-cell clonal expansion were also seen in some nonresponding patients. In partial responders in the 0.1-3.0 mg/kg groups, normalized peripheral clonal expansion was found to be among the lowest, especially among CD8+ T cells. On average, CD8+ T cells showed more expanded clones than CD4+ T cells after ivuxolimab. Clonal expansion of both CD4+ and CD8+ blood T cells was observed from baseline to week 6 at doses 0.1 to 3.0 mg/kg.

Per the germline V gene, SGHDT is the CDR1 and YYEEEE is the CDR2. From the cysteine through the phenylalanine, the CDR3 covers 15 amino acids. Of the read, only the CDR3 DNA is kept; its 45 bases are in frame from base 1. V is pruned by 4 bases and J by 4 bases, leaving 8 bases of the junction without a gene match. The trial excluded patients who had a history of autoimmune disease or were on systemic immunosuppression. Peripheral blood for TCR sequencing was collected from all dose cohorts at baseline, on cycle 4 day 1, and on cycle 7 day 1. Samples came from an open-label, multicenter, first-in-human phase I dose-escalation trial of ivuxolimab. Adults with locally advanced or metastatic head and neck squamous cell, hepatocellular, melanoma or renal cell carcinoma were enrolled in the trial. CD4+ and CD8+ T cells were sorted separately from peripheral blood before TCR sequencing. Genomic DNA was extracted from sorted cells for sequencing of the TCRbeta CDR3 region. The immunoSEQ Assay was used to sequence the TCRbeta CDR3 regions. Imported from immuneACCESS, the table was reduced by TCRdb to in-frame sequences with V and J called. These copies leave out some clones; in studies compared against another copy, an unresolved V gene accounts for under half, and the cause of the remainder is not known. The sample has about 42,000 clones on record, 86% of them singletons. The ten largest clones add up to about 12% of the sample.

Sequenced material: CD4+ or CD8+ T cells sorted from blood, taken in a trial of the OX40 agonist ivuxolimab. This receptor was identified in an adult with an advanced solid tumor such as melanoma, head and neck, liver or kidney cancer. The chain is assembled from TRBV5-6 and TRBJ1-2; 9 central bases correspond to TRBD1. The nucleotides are TGTGCCAGCAGCCCGGAAGGACAGGGGTTCTATGGCTACACCTTC. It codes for CASSPEGQGFYGYTF.